One and the same sample provided the 9 T cell receptor beta chains below, sequenced in a study of post-analysis software for immune sequencing data. Study findings and constraints: When patients were compared with controls, roughly five TRBV segments were more frequent, TRBV5-6, TRBV5-1 and TRBV20-1 among them.

Libraries were made from TCR beta cDNA, and they carried unique molecular identifiers. TCRdb fed the PCR reads into MiXCR, producing one record per CDR3 protein. The table shows 350,000 to 500,000 distinct CDR3 sequences, with about 40% occurring only once. Their target antigens are unknown. Material: blood. The receptors were sampled from a girl aged 2 to 10 with multiple sclerosis.

This clonotype was counted a few times. The chain couples TRBV12-3 or TRBV12-4 to TRBJ2-4; D possibly corresponds to TRBD2 (5 bases). This CDR3 contains 14 residues. Trimming shortened V by 8 bases and J by 2 bases, and 13 bases separated the two germline ends. The CDR3 nucleotides are TGTGCCAGCCGGGGTGCGTCACCCAAAAACATTCAGTACTTC. Translating it yields CASRGASPKNIQYF.

CDR3 DNA: TGTGCCAGCAGCGTGGGTAAGACAGGGGGCACAGATACGCAGTATTTT. This sequence encodes CASSVGKTGGTDTQYF. The V call is TRBV9, the J call TRBJ2-3; 8 nucleotides agree with TRBD1. The CDR3 contains 16 residues. The germline gives CDR1 SGDLS, CDR2 YYNGEE. Trimming removed 2 bases from V and 1 base from J; junction bases left unmatched: 6.

This clonotype was seen only a few times. V gene TRBV5-1 combines with J gene TRBJ2-3; TRBD1 agrees at 8 bases. V gave up 3 bases and J gave up 1 base; unmatched junction bases: 7. The V gene's germline CDR1 is SGHRS and CDR2 YFSETQ. The CDR3 extends over 16 amino acids. For the CDR3, the DNA is TGCGCCAGCAGCTCTCCAGGGGGCGGGCGCACAGATACGCAGTATTTT. Residues: CASSSPGGGRTDTQYF.

The CDR3 loop is CASSYIRQGNSPLHF. CDR3 DNA: TGTGCCAGCAGTTATATAAGACAGGGAAATTCACCCCTCCACTTT. The V gene is TRBV6-5, the J gene TRBJ1-6, with TRBD1 identical over 7 bases. The CDR3 runs 15 residues. The J segment lost 7 bases and the V segment lost 3 bases, leaving 6 bases of the junction unmatched. CDR1 and CDR2 (germline): MNHEY, SVGAGI.

The chain combines TRBV29-1 with TRBJ2-4; 7 bases line up with TRBD1. The DNA end is more similar to TRBJ2-5, so the J call may be wrong. This CDR3 has 13 residues. Germline-derived CDR1 and CDR2 are SQVTM and ANQGSEA. The CDR3 bases are TGCAGCGTTAACAGGGGCGTTGGGGAGACCCAGTACTTC. This sequence encodes CSVNRGVGETQYF.

This rearrangement joins TRBV7-9 to TRBJ2-1; a possible D gene is TRBD1 (6 bases). V lost 2 bases and J lost 6, with 8 bases in between. Germline assignment: CDR1 SEHNR and CDR2 FQNEAQ (reference sequence). This CDR3 has 13 amino acids. The CDR3 spells CASSLSGVNEQFF. CDR3 DNA sequence: TGTGCCAGCAGCTTATCAGGGGTCAATGAGCAGTTCTTC.

This chain links TRBV11-1 with TRBJ2-7, with a possible D match to TRBD2 (6 bases). The better agreement between TRBJ2-5 and the DNA end casts doubt on the J call. Per the germline V gene, CDR1 is SGHAT and CDR2 is FQDESV (reference sequence). CDR3 size: 13 residues. The CDR3 sequence: CASSYLARETQYF. The CDR3 nucleotides read TGTGCCAGCAGCTACCTAGCGCGAGAGACCCAGTACTTC.

This chain connects TRBV27 to TRBJ1-1; 7 nucleotides line up with TRBD1. V was pared by 4 bases and J by 13 bases, with 9 bases of the junction left unmatched. The CDR3 loop spans 12 amino acids. The germline gives CDR1 MNHEY, CDR2 SMNVEV (reference sequence). The CDR3 DNA reads TGTGCCAGCAGTTCACGACAGGGTGTGGTTTTCTTT. Its translation is CASSSRQGVVFF.

The V and J genes are TRBV3-1 and TRBJ1-1; TRBD1 might be the D (5 bases). This CDR3 region has 15 residues. Per the germline V gene, CDR1 is LGHDT and CDR2 is YNNKEL (reference sequence). The V end lost 4 bases, the J end lost 5 bases, and 17 bases lay between the germline ends. CDR3 loop: CASSPAGLPGTEAFF. The CDR3 region has the DNA TGTGCCAGCAGCCCGGCAGGGCTTCCAGGGACTGAAGCTTTCTTT.